This T cell receptor beta chain derives from a study of cytomegalovirus exposure and HLA in healthy donors. Trimming stripped 0 bases from V and 7 bases from J, with 15 bases between. CDR1 and CDR2 (germline): LGHNA, YSLEER. This CDR3 has 15 residues. Profiled with immunoSEQ multiplex PCR; TCRdb holds only in-frame clones, not every one. The sample carries about 330,000 clones, roughly 90% recorded once. Donors were drawn from the approximately 130-subject validation cohort, separate from the approximately 670-subject first cohort. For this clone: The antigen is not known.

The study's findings and limits: Specificity for CMV antigens was confirmed in vitro for three of the CMV-associated chains. The tendency of first-cohort TCR clusters to co-occur in the roughly 130 validation repertoires emerged from a later analysis.

The receptor's source is a young woman in good health and CMV-seronegative. The specimen was PBMCs. This sequence joins TRBV4-3 and TRBJ1-2; D uncertain. In nucleotides, the CDR3 is TGCGCCAGCAGCCAAGAGTCGGGTCTAGCTAGTGGCTACACCTTC. Translation: CASSQESGLASGYTF.